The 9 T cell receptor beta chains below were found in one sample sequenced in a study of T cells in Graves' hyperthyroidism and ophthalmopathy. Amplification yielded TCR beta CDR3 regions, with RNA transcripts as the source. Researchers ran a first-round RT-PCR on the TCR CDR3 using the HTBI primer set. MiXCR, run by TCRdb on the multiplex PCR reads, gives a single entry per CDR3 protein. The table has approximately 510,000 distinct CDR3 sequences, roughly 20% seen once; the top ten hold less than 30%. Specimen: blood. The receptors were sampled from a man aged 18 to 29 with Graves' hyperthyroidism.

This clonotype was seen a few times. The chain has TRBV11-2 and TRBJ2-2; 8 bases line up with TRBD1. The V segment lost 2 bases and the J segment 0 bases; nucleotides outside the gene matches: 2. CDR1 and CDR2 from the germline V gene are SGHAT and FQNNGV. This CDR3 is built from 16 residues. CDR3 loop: CASSLRGQANTGELFF. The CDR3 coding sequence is TGTGCCAGCAGCTTAAGGGGACAGGCGAACACCGGGGAGCTGTTTTTT.

The DNA for the CDR3 is TGTGCCAGCAGCCCAGGGGAAGTATCCAAAAACATTCAGTACTTC. Its translation: CASSPGEVSKNIQYF. The V and J genes are TRBV25-1 and TRBJ2-4, with D perhaps TRBD1 (6 bases). V was cut by 6 bases and J by 2 bases, with 14 bases left in between. From germline, CDR1 is MGHDK and CDR2 SYGVNS. This CDR3 comprises 15 residues.

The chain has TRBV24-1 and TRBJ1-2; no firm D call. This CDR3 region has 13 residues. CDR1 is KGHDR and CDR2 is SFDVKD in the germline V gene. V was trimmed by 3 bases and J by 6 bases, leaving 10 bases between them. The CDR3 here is CATSDRHSNGYTF. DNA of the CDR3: TGTGCCACCAGTGATCGTCACTCGAATGGCTACACCTTC.

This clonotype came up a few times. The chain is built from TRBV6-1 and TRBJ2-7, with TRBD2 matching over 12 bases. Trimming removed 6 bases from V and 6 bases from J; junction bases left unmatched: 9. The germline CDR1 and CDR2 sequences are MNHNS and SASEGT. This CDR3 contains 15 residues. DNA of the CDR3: TGTGCCAGCAGAGCTCTAGCGGGAGGGTTTGGCGAGCAGTACTTC. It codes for CASRALAGGFGEQYF.

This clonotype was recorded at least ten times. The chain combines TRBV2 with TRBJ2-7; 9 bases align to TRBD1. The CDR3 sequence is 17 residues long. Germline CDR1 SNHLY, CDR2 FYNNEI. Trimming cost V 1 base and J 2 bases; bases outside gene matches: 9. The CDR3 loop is CASSEDRGRPTAYEQYF. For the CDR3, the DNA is TGTGCCAGCAGTGAAGACAGGGGGCGGCCCACCGCCTACGAGCAGTACTTC. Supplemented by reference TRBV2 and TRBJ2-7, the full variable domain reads EPEVTQTPSHQVTQMGQEVILRCVPISNHLYFYWYRQILGQKVEFLVSFYNNEISEKSEIFDDQFSVERPDGSNFTLKIRSTKLEDSAMYFCASSEDRGRPTAYEQYFGPGTRLTVT.

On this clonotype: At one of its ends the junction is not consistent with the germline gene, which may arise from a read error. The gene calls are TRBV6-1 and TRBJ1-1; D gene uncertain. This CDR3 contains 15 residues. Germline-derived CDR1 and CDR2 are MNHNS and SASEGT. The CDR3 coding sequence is TGTGCCAGCAGTGAAGCGCTTTGGCAGAACATTGAAGCTTTCTTT. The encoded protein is CASSEALWQNIEAFF.

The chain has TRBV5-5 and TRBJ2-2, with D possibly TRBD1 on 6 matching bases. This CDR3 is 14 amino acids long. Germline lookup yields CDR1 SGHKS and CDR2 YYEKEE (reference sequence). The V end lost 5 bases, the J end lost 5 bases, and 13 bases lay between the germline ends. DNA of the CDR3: TGTGCCAGCAGTTCCATAGGGGGTACCGGGGAGCTGTTTTTT. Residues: CASSSIGGTGELFF.

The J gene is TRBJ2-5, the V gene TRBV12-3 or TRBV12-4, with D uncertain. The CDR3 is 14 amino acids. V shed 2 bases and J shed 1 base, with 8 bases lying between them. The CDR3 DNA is TGTGCCAGCAGTTTAATCCCTCGCCAAGAGACCCAGTACTTC. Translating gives CASSLIPRQETQYF.

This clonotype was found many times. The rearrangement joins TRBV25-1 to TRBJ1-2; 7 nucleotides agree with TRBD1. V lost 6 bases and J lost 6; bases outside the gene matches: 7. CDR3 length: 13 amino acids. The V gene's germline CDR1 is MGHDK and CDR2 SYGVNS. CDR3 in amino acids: CASSMTGSDGYTF. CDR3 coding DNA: TGTGCCAGCAGCATGACAGGGTCGGATGGCTACACCTTC.